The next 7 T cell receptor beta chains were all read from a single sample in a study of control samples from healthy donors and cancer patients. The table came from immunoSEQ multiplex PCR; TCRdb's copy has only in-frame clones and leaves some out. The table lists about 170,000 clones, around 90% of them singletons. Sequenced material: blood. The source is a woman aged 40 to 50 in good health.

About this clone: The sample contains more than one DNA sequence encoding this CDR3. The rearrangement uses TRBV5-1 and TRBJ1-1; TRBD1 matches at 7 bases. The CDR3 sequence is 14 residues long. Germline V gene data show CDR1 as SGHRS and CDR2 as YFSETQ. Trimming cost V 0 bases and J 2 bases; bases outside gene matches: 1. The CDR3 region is CASSLAGGNTEAFF. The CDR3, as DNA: TGCGCCAGCAGCTTGGCAGGGGGTAACACTGAAGCTTTCTTT.

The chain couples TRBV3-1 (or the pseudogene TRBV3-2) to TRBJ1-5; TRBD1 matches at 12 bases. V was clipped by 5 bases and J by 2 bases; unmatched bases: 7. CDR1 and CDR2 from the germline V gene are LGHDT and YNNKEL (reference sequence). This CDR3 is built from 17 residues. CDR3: CASSGTGGAQGNQPQHF. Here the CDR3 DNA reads TGTGCCAGCAGCGGGACAGGGGGCGCGCAGGGCAATCAGCCCCAGCATTTT.

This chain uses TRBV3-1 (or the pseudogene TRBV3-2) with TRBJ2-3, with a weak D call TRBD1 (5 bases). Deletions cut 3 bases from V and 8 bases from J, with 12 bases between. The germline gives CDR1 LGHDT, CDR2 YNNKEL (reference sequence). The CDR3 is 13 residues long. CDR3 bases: TGTGCCAGCAGCCACAGGGCCTCCCCTACGCAGTATTTT. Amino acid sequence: CASSHRASPTQYF.

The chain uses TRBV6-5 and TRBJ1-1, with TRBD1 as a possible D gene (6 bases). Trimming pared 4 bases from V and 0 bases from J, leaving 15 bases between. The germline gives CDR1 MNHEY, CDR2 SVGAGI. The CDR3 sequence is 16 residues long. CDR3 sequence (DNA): TGTGCCAGCAGTTCACGACCAGGGGATGTGAACACTGAAGCTTTCTTT. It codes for CASSSRPGDVNTEAFF.

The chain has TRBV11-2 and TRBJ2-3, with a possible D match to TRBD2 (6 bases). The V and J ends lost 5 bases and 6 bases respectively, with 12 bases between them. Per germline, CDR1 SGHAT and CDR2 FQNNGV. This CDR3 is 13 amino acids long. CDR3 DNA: TGTGCCAGCAGCGCGGGACTTTTGGATACGCAGTATTTT. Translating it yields CASSAGLLDTQYF.

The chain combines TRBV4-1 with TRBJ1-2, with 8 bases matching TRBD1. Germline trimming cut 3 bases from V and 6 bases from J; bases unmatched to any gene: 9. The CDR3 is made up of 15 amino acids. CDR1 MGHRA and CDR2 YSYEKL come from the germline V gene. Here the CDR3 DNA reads TGCGCCAGCAGCCATCCGGACAGGGCAAGGGATGGCTACACCTTC. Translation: CASSHPDRARDGYTF.

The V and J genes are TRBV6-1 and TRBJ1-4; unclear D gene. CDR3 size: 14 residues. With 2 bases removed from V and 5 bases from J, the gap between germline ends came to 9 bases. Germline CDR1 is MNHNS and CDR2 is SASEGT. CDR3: CASSEMQSNEKLFF. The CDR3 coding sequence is TGTGCCAGCAGTGAAATGCAGTCCAATGAAAAACTGTTTTTT.